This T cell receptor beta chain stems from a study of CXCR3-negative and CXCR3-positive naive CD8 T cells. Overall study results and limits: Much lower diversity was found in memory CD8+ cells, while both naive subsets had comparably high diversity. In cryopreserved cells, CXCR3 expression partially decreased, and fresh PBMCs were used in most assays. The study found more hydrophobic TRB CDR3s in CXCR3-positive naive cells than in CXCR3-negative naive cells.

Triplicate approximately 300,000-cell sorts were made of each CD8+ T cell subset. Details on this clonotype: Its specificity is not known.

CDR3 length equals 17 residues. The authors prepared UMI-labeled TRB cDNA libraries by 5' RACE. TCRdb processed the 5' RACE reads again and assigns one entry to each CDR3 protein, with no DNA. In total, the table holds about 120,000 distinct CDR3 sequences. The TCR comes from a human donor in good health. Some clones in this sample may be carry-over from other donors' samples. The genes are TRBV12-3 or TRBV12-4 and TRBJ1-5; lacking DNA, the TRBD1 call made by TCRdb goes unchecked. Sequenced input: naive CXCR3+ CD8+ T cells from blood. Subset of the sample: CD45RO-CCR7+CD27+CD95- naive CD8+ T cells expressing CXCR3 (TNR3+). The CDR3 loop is CASSFNPPGMGNQPQHF.